The rows below give T cell receptor beta chains drawn from one sample of a study of T cell responses to AZD1222 COVID-19 vaccine. Here immunoSEQ multiplex PCR was the method, and the copy in TCRdb shows in-frame clones only, minus some. Of fewer than 150,000 clones listed, around 92% are singletons. The source was peripheral blood, collected on day 0 of AZD1222 vaccination. Receptor source: an adult in good health. CDR3s include the opening cysteine and the closing phenylalanine or tryptophan. D genes are given only for firm matches. Some rows have no size entry. The others give once, few or many, or a class for an expanded clone.

TRBV19,TRBJ2-6,NA,NA,TGTGCCAGTCGGCAGGGAGCTTCTGGGGCCAACGTCCTGACTTTC,CASRQGASGANVLTF
TRBV10-3,TRBJ1-5,NA,NA,TGTGCCAGTCACAGGGATAGAAATCAGCCCCAGCATTTT,CASHRDRNQPQHF
TRBV6-5,TRBJ1-6,NA,NA,TGTGCCAGCGGTTCGGGTTCACCCCTCCACTTT,CASGSGSPLHF
TRBV11-2,TRBJ1-3,few,TRBD1,TGTGCCAGCCAGCTCGGAGCAGGGGGCTCTGGAAACACCATATATTTT,CASQLGAGGSGNTIYF
TRBV5-4,TRBJ1-2,NA,NA,TGTGCCAGCAGCTTGGACCGATATGGCTACACCTTC,CASSLDRYGYTF
TRBV7-9,TRBJ1-2,NA,NA,TGTGCCAGCAGCTTAGTGGCAGGGGATCATAACTATGGCTACACCTTC,CASSLVAGDHNYGYTF
TRBV19,TRBJ1-4,NA,NA,TGTGCCAGTAGCTTGGGGGGGGCAGCCAGAGAGGAAAAACTGTTTTTT,CASSLGGAAREEKLFF
TRBV7-9,TRBJ1-5,NA,TRBD1,TGTGCCAGCAGCGCGGGACAGGCGGACGGCAAGCCCCAGCATTTT,CASSAGQADGKPQHF
TRBV19,TRBJ2-3,NA,NA,TGTGCCAGTAGTGATTTCTCGCTAGTTCTGTATTTT,CASSDFSLVLYF
TRBV4-1,TRBJ1-5,NA,TRBD1,TGCGCCAGCAGCCCGACAGGGGGCGATAATCAGCCCCAGCATTTT,CASSPTGGDNQPQHF
TRBV19,TRBJ1-5,NA,NA,TGTGCCAGTAGTATTGACAGTCCCAATCAGCCCCAGCATTTT,CASSIDSPNQPQHF
TRBV5-4,TRBJ2-3,NA,NA,TGTGCCAGCAGCTTGGGACTAGGGGATACGCAGTATTTT,CASSLGLGDTQYF
TRBV9,TRBJ2-2,NA,NA,TGTGCCAGCAGCCCCAGTAACGGGGAGCTGTTTTTT,CASSPSNGELFF
TRBV6-5,TRBJ1-5,NA,NA,TGTGCCAGCAGTTACTCTGCCAGCAATCAGCCCCAGCATTTT,CASSYSASNQPQHF
TRBV10-1,TRBJ2-7,NA,NA,TGCGCCAGCAGTGAGCGGGGGAATAAACCGTACGAGCAGTACTTC,CASSERGNKPYEQYF
TRBV11-2,TRBJ2-5,once,NA,TGTGCCAGCAGCTTCAGGGAGACCCAGTACTTC,CASSFRETQYF
TRBV10-1,TRBJ2-7,NA,TRBD1,TGCGCCAGCAGTCCCGGACAGGGGAGCTCCTACGAGCAGTACTTC,CASSPGQGSSYEQYF
TRBV5-6,TRBJ1-2,NA,TRBD1,TGTGCCAGCAGCTCGGACAGGGGAGAACCCTTTTCCTACTATGGCTACACCTTC,CASSSDRGEPFSYYGYTF
TRBV7-6,TRBJ2-5,NA,TRBD2,TGTGCCAGCAGCTCGGAGCCGGGACTAGCGGGGGCCCATCAAGAGACCCAGTACTTC,CASSSEPGLAGAHQETQYF
TRBV2,TRBJ1-5,NA,NA,TGTGCCAGCAGTGCGTGGGACAACAATCAGCCCCAGCATTTT,CASSAWDNNQPQHF
TRBV6-2/TRBV6-3,TRBJ2-3,NA,NA,TGTGCCAGCAGTTACTCGATCGGGAGTCGAACAGATACGCAGTATTTT,CASSYSIGSRTDTQYF
TRBV11-2,TRBJ1-6,few,NA,TGTGCCAGTGGGAATAATTCACCCCTCCACTTT,CASGNNSPLHF
TRBV7-2,TRBJ1-6,NA,NA,TGTGCCAGCAGCTTAAGACAGCTGGTAAATTCACCCCTCCACTTT,CASSLRQLVNSPLHF
TRBV10-3,TRBJ2-1,NA,NA,TGTGCCATCAGCCGTAACAGGGAGAATTATAGGAATGAGCAGTTCTTC,CAISRNRENYRNEQFF
TRBV7-9,TRBJ2-7,NA,NA,TGTGCCAGCAGCAGCACCGGGACTCAACTAACCTACGAGCAGTACTTC,CASSSTGTQLTYEQYF
TRBV7-6,TRBJ1-1,NA,NA,TGTGCCAGCAGCCTGACGGGGTGGGCTGAAGCTTTCTTT,CASSLTGWAEAFF
TRBV6-2/TRBV6-3,TRBJ2-7,NA,NA,TGTGCCAGCAGTTACTCCGGGGGTTCCTACGAGCAGTACTTC,CASSYSGGSYEQYF
TRBV29-1,TRBJ1-2,NA,NA,TGCAGCGTTGATAAAGGGGGGACACCGTATGGCTACACCTTC,CSVDKGGTPYGYTF
TRBV5-4,TRBJ1-1,NA,NA,TGTGCCAGCAGCTTTGGAGGGACTGAAGCTTTCTTT,CASSFGGTEAFF